Sequencing of this T cell receptor (beta chain) was carried out in a study of vaccination and CD4 T cells after COVID-19 (dated by TCRdb to 2021 to 2024). Regarding the complete study: Convalescent patients had a positive SARS-CoV-2 result on nasal swab PCR, and of these patients, fewer than ten had mild disease and one had severe disease. In the convalescent cohort there were six males and four females, among whom were two Hispanic individuals, seven Caucasians, two Asians and one multiracial person. Each participant got two doses of either the Pfizer-BioNTech BNT162b2 vaccine (n=8) or the Moderna mRNA-1273 vaccine (n=2). Post-COVID blood samples were collected from convalescent patients a median of roughly 100 days after diagnosis, with a range of about 35 to 180 days. Post-vaccine blood samples were obtained a median of around 67 days after the second vaccine dose, with a range of roughly 13 to 250 days. For stimulating the cultures, overlapping spike peptide pools were used, derived from SARS-CoV-2 as well as from the common cold coronaviruses HCoV-NL63, HCoV-OC43 and HCoV-229E. As controls, cultures received a CEFX viral epitope pool (the positive control), an HIV-1 Nef peptide pool (the negative control), or no peptide at all. In under twelve COVID-19 convalescent patients and several infection-naive healthy vaccine recipients, researchers compared the spike-specific CD4+ TCR repertoire from before mRNA vaccination with the repertoire from after. Broad study findings and their caveats: In convalescent patients, a median roughly 87% of post-vaccine SARS-CoV-2-reactive clones were detected only after vaccination, suggesting vaccine-specific priming. The median number of SARS-CoV-2-reactive clonotypes rose from 21 after infection to around 40 after vaccination, but the change was not significant. Relatively few convalescent patients were included in the study, and early timepoints after natural infection were not analyzed. Of the vaccine-specific clones in convalescent patients, 304 of 307, or nearly all, reacted only to SARS-CoV-2 spike and did not cross-react with common cold coronaviruses.

In light of the paper, this sample's treatment or condition label describes: approximately 10-day PBMC culture with coronavirus spike peptide pools or control peptides (ViraFEST assay). The study used the ViraFEST assay, which expanded antigen-specific T cells with peptide pools and then identified expanded clonotypes by TCR sequencing. Positive SARS-CoV-2 PCR tests in the convalescent patients dated from March to December 2020, before Alpha, Beta and Delta variants emerged in the United States. Over 1.5 million PBMCs per well were cultured in IMDM with roughly 5% human AB serum and approximately 9.8 IU/ml IL-2, plus 10 ug/ml peptide pools. On days 3 and 7, half of the culture medium was replaced with fresh IL-2-containing medium. After around 10 days of culture, CD4+ T cells were isolated by negative selection using the EasySep CD4+ T cell isolation kit. Ficoll-Paque Plus gradient centrifugation was used to isolate PBMCs from whole blood, and the isolated PBMCs were then either used fresh or cryopreserved at -140C. Each culture condition was generally run in triplicate wells.

The method behind the library was PCR. DNA from cultured CD4+ T cells underwent TCR sequencing with the Oncomine TCR Beta short-read assay at the Johns Hopkins FTIC core. Genomic DNA was extracted from the cultured CD4+ T cells with the QIAamp micro DNA kit. Oncomine TCR Beta libraries from cultured CD4+ T cells were pooled with unique dual indexes and sequenced on an Illumina iSeq 100. Regarding the original processing steps: Non-productive sequences were filtered out, and CDR3s that did not start with C, did not end with F or W, or were shorter than 7 amino acids were discarded. The MANAFEST web application was used to identify antigen-specific clonotypes by comparing peptide-stimulated wells against reference wells and other culture wells. To be called positive, a clone needed an FDR below 0.05, an odds ratio above 5, and a productive frequency above 0.1% in at least two of three replicate wells. Cross-reactive clonotypes were defined as significantly expanded in both SARS-CoV-2 spike wells and at least one common cold coronavirus spike condition. Using R version 3.6.1, CDR3 homology was evaluated through Levenshtein distances (stringdist) along with unrooted phylogenetic trees (ape). TCRdb reprocessed the public reads (quality trimming at Q25 with fastp, clone calling with MiXCR) and kept in-frame beta chains. Under each unique CDR3 protein, matching rows form one entry showing the most common genes and DNA. The V and J calls were determined by TCRdb, not by the authors. This sample comprises approximately 12,000 distinct CDR3 sequences, about half of them detected only once. Of the sample, 15% is held by the ten largest clones.

About this clonotype: No cognate antigen has been identified for it. No much larger clone is present one base from it, and per-base qualities are unavailable.

Sequenced: CD4+ T cells from blood, cultured in vitro. The receptor was isolated from a human donor who had recovered from COVID-19.

DNA sequence: TGTGCCAGTAGTATATCGTGGGGGAGACGGGACAATGAGCAGTTCTTC. Its protein is CASSISWGRRDNEQFF. The rearrangement combines TRBV19 with TRBJ2-1; the D gene cannot be resolved beyond TRBD1 or TRBD2, each matching 5 bases. The germline V gene (reference sequence) gives CDR1 as LNHDA and CDR2 as SQIVND. The CDR3 starts with the cysteine, ends with the phenylalanine, and has 16 residues. Only CDR3 DNA is held: 48 bases, read in frame from base 1. The germline ends are 16 bases apart after V is trimmed by 2 bases and J by 5 bases.